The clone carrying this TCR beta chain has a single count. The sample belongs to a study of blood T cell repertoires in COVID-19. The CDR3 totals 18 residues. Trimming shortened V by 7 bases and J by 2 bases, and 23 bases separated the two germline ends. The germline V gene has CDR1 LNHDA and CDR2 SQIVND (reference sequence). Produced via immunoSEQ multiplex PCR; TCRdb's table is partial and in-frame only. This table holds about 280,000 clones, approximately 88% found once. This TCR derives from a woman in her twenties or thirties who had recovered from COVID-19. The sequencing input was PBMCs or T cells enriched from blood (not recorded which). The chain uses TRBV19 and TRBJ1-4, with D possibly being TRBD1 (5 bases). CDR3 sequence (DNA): TGTGCCAGTAACGAATCAGGGAAGGTTGACATTACTAATGAAAAACTGTTTTTT. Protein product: CASNESGKVDITNEKLFF.